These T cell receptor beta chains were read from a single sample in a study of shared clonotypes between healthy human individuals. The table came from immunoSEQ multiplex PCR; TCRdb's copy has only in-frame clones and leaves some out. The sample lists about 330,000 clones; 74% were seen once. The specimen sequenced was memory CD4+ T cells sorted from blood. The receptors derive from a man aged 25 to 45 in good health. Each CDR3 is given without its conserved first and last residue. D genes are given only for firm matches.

CDR3 protein: ASSPPILYSDETQY
CDR3 length: 14
D gene: NA
V gene: TRBV18

CDR3 protein: ASSLTSGGWNEQF
CDR3 length: 13
D gene: TRBD2
V gene: TRBV7-9

CDR3 protein: ASSLAGEARYEQY
CDR3 length: 13
D gene: NA
V gene: TRBV7-9

CDR3 protein: ASSEEGYKNTGELF
CDR3 length: 14
D gene: NA
V gene: TRBV5-1

CDR3 protein: ASSIEASGRGEQY
CDR3 length: 13
D gene: TRBD2
V gene: TRBV19

CDR3 protein: ASSVEDFTWEAANTEAF
CDR3 length: 17
D gene: NA
V gene: TRBV9

CDR3 protein: ARSLRQGPLAKNIQY
CDR3 length: 15
D gene: NA
V gene: TRBV28

CDR3 protein: ASRRGVLAGVDTGELF
CDR3 length: 16
D gene: TRBD2
V gene: TRBV7-8

CDR3 protein: ASFSAGVGYEQY
CDR3 length: 12
D gene: TRBD2
V gene: TRBV6-5

CDR3 protein: ACTLGGRASDTQY
CDR3 length: 13
D gene: TRBD2
V gene: TRBV30

CDR3 protein: ASSSNPTEGTKFPGEAF
CDR3 length: 17
D gene: NA
V gene: TRBV5-5

CDR3 protein: ASSFSSARGTDTQY
CDR3 length: 14
D gene: NA
V gene: TRBV5-1

CDR3 protein: ASSYKAPPGNTEAF
CDR3 length: 14
D gene: NA
V gene: TRBV5-1

CDR3 protein: ASSPRTGYTEAF
CDR3 length: 12
D gene: TRBD1
V gene: TRBV18

CDR3 protein: ASSMEGSSNQPQH
CDR3 length: 13
D gene: NA
V gene: TRBV19

CDR3 protein: ASSSMYEQY
CDR3 length: 9
D gene: NA
V gene: TRBV28

CDR3 protein: ASSSRASEYEQY
CDR3 length: 12
D gene: NA
V gene: TRBV7-2

CDR3 protein: ASTLGPTDTQY
CDR3 length: 11
D gene: NA
V gene: TRBV2

CDR3 protein: AAGEMNTEAF
CDR3 length: 10
D gene: NA
V gene: TRBV28

CDR3 protein: ASSPTEYSGNTIY
CDR3 length: 13
D gene: NA
V gene: TRBV4-1

CDR3 protein: ASSQYGPSTDTQY
CDR3 length: 13
D gene: NA
V gene: TRBV14

CDR3 protein: ASSKISPVHYYEQY
CDR3 length: 14
D gene: NA
V gene: TRBV21-1

CDR3 protein: ASSSFSGTSGMQADTQY
CDR3 length: 17
D gene: TRBD2
V gene: TRBV7-9

CDR3 protein: ASSLALAGGRVETQY
CDR3 length: 15
D gene: TRBD2
V gene: TRBV7-8

CDR3 protein: ASSAGSGTGELF
CDR3 length: 12
D gene: NA
V gene: TRBV2

CDR3 protein: ASSGEETQY
CDR3 length: 9
D gene: NA
V gene: TRBV6-1

CDR3 protein: ASSIPSYEQY
CDR3 length: 10
D gene: NA
V gene: TRBV5-6

CDR3 protein: SVVGDTGELF
CDR3 length: 10
D gene: NA
V gene: TRBV29-1

CDR3 protein: ASSSDSGASTDTQY
CDR3 length: 14
D gene: TRBD2
V gene: TRBV28

CDR3 protein: AVRDPPRRGELF
CDR3 length: 12
D gene: NA
V gene: TRBV6-6

CDR3 protein: ASTSDRGGRAGAQY
CDR3 length: 14
D gene: NA
V gene: TRBV5-4

CDR3 protein: ASSGRTGGDGYT
CDR3 length: 12
D gene: TRBD1
V gene: TRBV2

CDR3 protein: ASSELAGGYNEQF
CDR3 length: 13
D gene: TRBD2
V gene: TRBV6-1

CDR3 protein: ASSLGRSSTDTQY
CDR3 length: 13
D gene: NA
V gene: TRBV7-9